The clone carrying this TCR beta chain has just a few counts. Its antigen is unknown. Healthy Caucasians from Russia aged roughly 6 to 100 served as donors. Through a sample-barcoded 5' primer and a J-beta primer mix, a second PCR was run for roughly 6 to 11 cycles. The yield of each sample was at least 2.5 million CDR3-containing paired-end reads. Each CDR3 protein is one row after TCRdb ran MiXCR on the 5' RACE reads. Here the sample spans 700,000 or so distinct CDR3 sequences, 20% to 25% being singletons. Germline values: CDR1 MNHEY, CDR2 SVGEGT. The CDR3 consists of 13 residues. Deletions cut 8 bases from V and 2 bases from J, with 13 bases between. These data come from a study of blood T cells in healthy people across ages. Study-wide results and caveats: The study found more naive CD4+ cells and higher diversity in long-lived than aged donors.

The chain is built from TRBV6-2 or TRBV6-3 and TRBJ2-7; D might be TRBD1 or TRBD2, each matching 5 bases. The sequenced sample was blood. The sequence was obtained from a man between 65 and 85 years old in good health. The CDR3 spells CASGDQLPYEQYF. The CDR3 region has the DNA TGTGCCAGCGGGGACCAACTACCCTACGAGCAGTACTTC.